The clone carrying this TCR beta chain appeared many times. This sample is part of a study of T cells after yellow fever vaccination. One entry per CDR3 protein results from TCRdb running MiXCR on the 5' RACE reads. Of some 560,000 distinct CDR3 sequences detected, roughly 17% appear once; the ten largest clones hold approximately 15%. V was shortened by 7 bases and J by 0 bases, with 17 bases between the two germline ends. This CDR3 is built from 16 residues. In germline, CDR1 is SGHRS, CDR2 YFSETQ. This clonotype was sampled from a man aged 18 to 30 who received the YFV17D yellow fever vaccine. Sequenced here: PBMCs, sampled 5 days after the first yellow fever vaccination. The chain carries TRBV5-1 and TRBJ1-5; D gene uncertain. The CDR3 DNA reads TGCGCCAGCGCCCCTCGTCCGGGTGATAGCAATCAGCCCCAGCATTTT. Residues: CASAPRPGDSNQPQHF.